The entry below gives a single T cell receptor (beta chain) sequence along with its context. Its target is unknown. The data derive from a study of CD8 T cells in ankylosing spondylitis. Findings and limits, study-wide: Certain motif variants had earlier been reported in reactive arthritis synovial fluid and blood. Within peripheral blood, clones linked to disease were CD8+ and relatively rare.

Molecular-barcoded quantitative 5'-RACE produced these TCR beta libraries. TCRdb reprocessed the 5' RACE reads with MiXCR, giving one entry per CDR3 protein. The sample contains hundreds of thousands of distinct CDR3 sequences, roughly a third of which appear only once. The CDR3 contains 13 residues. V was clipped by 5 bases and J by 5 bases, with 13 bases between them. From germline, CDR1 is SEHNR and CDR2 FQNEAQ (reference sequence). Sequenced sample: blood, either unsorted or a sorted T cell fraction (not recorded which). This sequence joins TRBV7-9 and TRBJ2-7, with D possibly TRBD1 on 5 matching bases. The sequence came from a male donor with ankylosing spondylitis or in good health (not recorded which). The CDR3 coding sequence is TGTGCCAGCAGCCCAAGAACACAGGACGAGCAGTACTTC. Translated, it gives CASSPRTQDEQYF.